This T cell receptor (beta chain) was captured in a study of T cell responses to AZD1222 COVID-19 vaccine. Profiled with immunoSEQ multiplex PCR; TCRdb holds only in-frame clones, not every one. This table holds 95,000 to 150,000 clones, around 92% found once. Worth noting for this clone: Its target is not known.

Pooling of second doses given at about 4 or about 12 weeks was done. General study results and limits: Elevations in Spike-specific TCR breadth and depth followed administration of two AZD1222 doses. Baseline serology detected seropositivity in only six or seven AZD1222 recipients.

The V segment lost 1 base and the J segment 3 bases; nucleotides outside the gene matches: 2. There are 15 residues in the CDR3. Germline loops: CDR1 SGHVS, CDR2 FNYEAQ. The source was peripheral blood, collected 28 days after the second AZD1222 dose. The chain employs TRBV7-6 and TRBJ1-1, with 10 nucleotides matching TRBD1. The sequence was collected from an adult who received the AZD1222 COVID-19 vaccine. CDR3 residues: CASSLGQGAHTEAFF. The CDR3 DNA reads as TGTGCCAGCAGCTTAGGACAGGGGGCCCACACTGAAGCTTTCTTT.